This is a list of T cell receptor beta chains from one sample in a study of blood T cell repertoires in COVID-19. The protocol was immunoSEQ multiplex PCR, while the TCRdb copy is restricted to in-frame clones and leaves out a portion. The table records approximately 24,000 clones, approximately 91% of them present only once. The sequenced sample consisted of peripheral blood. These receptors came from a woman aged 65 to 85 with active COVID-19. The CDR3 runs from the conserved cysteine through the conserved F or W. A D gene is named only where the DNA matches it firmly. Clone size appears in some rows only: once, few, many, or a class for an expanded clone.

d_gene: -
v_gene: TRBV9
abundance: -
j_gene: TRBJ1-5
CDR3aa: CASSVQRPSNQPQHF
CDR3nt: TGTGCCAGCAGCGTTCAGCGGCCCTCCAATCAGCCCCAGCATTTT

d_gene: -
v_gene: TRBV29-1
abundance: -
j_gene: TRBJ1-1
CDR3aa: CSAPTLNTEAFF
CDR3nt: TGCAGCGCTCCTACTTTGAACACTGAAGCTTTCTTT

d_gene: -
v_gene: TRBV9
abundance: -
j_gene: TRBJ2-3
CDR3aa: CASSPERDFGTDTQYF
CDR3nt: TGTGCCAGCAGCCCGGAGAGGGACTTCGGCACAGATACGCAGTATTTT

d_gene: TRBD1
v_gene: TRBV7-3
abundance: once
j_gene: TRBJ1-1
CDR3aa: CASSPRQGAVNTEAFF
CDR3nt: TGTGCCAGCAGCCCTCGACAGGGGGCGGTGAACACTGAAGCTTTCTTT

d_gene: TRBD1
v_gene: TRBV6-5
abundance: -
j_gene: TRBJ1-1
CDR3aa: CASSSYRGRGPEAFF
CDR3nt: TGTGCCAGCAGTTCGTACAGGGGGCGAGGGCCTGAAGCTTTCTTT

d_gene: TRBD2
v_gene: TRBV3-1/TRBV3-2
abundance: few
j_gene: TRBJ2-5
CDR3aa: CASSLLGGSWETQYF
CDR3nt: TGTGCCAGCAGCCTTCTCGGGGGGAGTTGGGAGACCCAGTACTTC

d_gene: -
v_gene: TRBV5-6
abundance: -
j_gene: TRBJ1-5
CDR3aa: CASSLFRQYSNQPQHF
CDR3nt: TGTGCCAGCAGCTTGTTTAGACAGTATAGCAATCAGCCCCAGCATTTT

d_gene: TRBD1
v_gene: TRBV4-2
abundance: -
j_gene: TRBJ1-2
CDR3aa: CASSFDRGRTTNYGYTF
CDR3nt: TGTGCCAGCAGTTTCGACAGGGGCCGCACCACTAACTATGGCTACACCTTC

d_gene: -
v_gene: TRBV7-2
abundance: -
j_gene: TRBJ1-2
CDR3aa: CASSLDNNYGYTF
CDR3nt: TGTGCCAGCAGCTTAGATAATAACTATGGCTACACCTTC

d_gene: -
v_gene: TRBV18
abundance: few
j_gene: TRBJ1-3
CDR3aa: CASSPSIYSGDTIYF
CDR3nt: TGTGCCAGCTCACCAAGCATTTATTCGGGGGACACCATATATTTT

d_gene: -
v_gene: TRBV28
abundance: -
j_gene: TRBJ1-4
CDR3aa: CASSLWGGEDEKLFF
CDR3nt: TGTGCCAGCAGTTTATGGGGCGGGGAAGATGAAAAACTGTTTTTT

d_gene: -
v_gene: TRBV6-6
abundance: -
j_gene: TRBJ2-5
CDR3aa: CASSYSGGNFQETQYF
CDR3nt: TGTGCCAGCAGTTACTCGGGCGGGAATTTCCAAGAGACCCAGTACTTC

d_gene: -
v_gene: TRBV6-1
abundance: few
j_gene: TRBJ2-7
CDR3aa: CASSEARTAAYEQYF
CDR3nt: TGTGCCAGCAGTGAAGCGCGAACAGCCGCCTACGAGCAGTACTTC

d_gene: -
v_gene: TRBV2
abundance: -
j_gene: TRBJ1-5
CDR3aa: CASKGNTIGRNQPQHF
CDR3nt: TGTGCCAGCAAGGGGAATACAATCGGACGCAATCAGCCCCAGCATTTT

d_gene: -
v_gene: TRBV3-1/TRBV3-2
abundance: -
j_gene: TRBJ2-3
CDR3aa: CASSQDATRTDTQYF
CDR3nt: TGTGCCAGCAGCCAAGATGCCACACGCACAGATACGCAGTATTTT

d_gene: TRBD1
v_gene: TRBV10-3
abundance: -
j_gene: TRBJ1-2
CDR3aa: CAISGTDYGYTF
CDR3nt: TGTGCCATCTCCGGGACAGACTATGGCTACACCTTC

d_gene: TRBD2
v_gene: TRBV28
abundance: -
j_gene: TRBJ2-2
CDR3aa: CASSPPGGSPGELFF
CDR3nt: TGTGCCAGCAGTCCTCCGGGGGGGTCCCCCGGGGAGCTGTTTTTT

d_gene: TRBD2
v_gene: TRBV25-1
abundance: -
j_gene: TRBJ2-3
CDR3aa: CASGTSGGAKDTQYF
CDR3nt: TGTGCCAGCGGGACTAGCGGGGGGGCGAAAGATACGCAGTATTTT

d_gene: -
v_gene: TRBV5-1
abundance: -
j_gene: TRBJ2-7
CDR3aa: CASSLSRFQGIYEQYF
CDR3nt: TGCGCCAGCAGCTTGTCCCGCTTCCAGGGGATCTACGAGCAGTACTTC

d_gene: -
v_gene: TRBV21-1
abundance: few
j_gene: TRBJ1-1
CDR3aa: CASSLSRLNTEAFF
CDR3nt: TGTGCCAGCAGCCTCTCTCGGTTGAACACTGAAGCTTTCTTT

d_gene: TRBD2
v_gene: TRBV11-1
abundance: -
j_gene: TRBJ2-3
CDR3aa: CASSPRPGGDTQYF
CDR3nt: TGTGCCAGCAGCCCCAGACCGGGGGGAGATACGCAGTATTTT

d_gene: -
v_gene: TRBV5-1
abundance: -
j_gene: TRBJ2-7
CDR3aa: CASSARGGASYEQYF
CDR3nt: TGCGCCAGCAGCGCAAGGGGGGGGGCCTCCTACGAGCAGTACTTC

d_gene: -
v_gene: TRBV27
abundance: -
j_gene: TRBJ1-1
CDR3aa: CASSLSAGLNTEAFF
CDR3nt: TGTGCCAGCAGTTTATCGGCCGGGTTGAACACTGAAGCTTTCTTT

d_gene: TRBD2
v_gene: TRBV7-2
abundance: -
j_gene: TRBJ2-5
CDR3aa: CASSLSGPSGQETQYF
CDR3nt: TGTGCCAGCAGCCTGAGTGGTCCTAGCGGTCAAGAGACCCAGTACTTC

d_gene: -
v_gene: TRBV27
abundance: -
j_gene: TRBJ1-3
CDR3aa: CASSQQGHLGTNTIYF
CDR3nt: TGTGCCAGCAGTCAACAGGGACACCTTGGGACAAACACCATATATTTT

d_gene: TRBD1
v_gene: TRBV7-7
abundance: -
j_gene: TRBJ2-1
CDR3aa: CASSSRQGNEQFF
CDR3nt: TGTGCTAGCAGCTCTCGACAGGGCAATGAGCAGTTCTTC